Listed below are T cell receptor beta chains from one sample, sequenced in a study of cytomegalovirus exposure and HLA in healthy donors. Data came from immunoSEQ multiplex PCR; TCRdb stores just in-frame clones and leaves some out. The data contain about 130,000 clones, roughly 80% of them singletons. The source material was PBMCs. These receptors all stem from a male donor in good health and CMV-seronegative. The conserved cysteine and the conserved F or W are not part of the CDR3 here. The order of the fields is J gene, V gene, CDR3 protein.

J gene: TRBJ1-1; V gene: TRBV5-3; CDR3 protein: ARSPPTGQTEAF
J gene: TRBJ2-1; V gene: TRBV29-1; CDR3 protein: SVEGEIYNEQF
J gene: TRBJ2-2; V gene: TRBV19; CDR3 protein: ASSLLGGREKRELF
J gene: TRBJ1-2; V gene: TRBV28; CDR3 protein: ASSTLGQPYGYT
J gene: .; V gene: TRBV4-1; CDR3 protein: ASSQTSGPGGGYEQY
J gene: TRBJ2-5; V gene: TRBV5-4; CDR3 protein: ASSPGAGAHQETQY
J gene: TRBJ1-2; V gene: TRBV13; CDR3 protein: ASSLITQANYGYT
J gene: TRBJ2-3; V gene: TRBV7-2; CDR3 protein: ASSSSGLLSTDTQY
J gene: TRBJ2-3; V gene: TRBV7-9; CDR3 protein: ASSFSGRTDTQY
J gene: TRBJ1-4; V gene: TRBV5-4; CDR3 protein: ATSVQGIFEKLF
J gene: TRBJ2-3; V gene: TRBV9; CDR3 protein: ASSVGGGLGEDTQY
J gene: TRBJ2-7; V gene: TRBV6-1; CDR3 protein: ASSELRGGTYEQY
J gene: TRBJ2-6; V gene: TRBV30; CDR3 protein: AWSGGPGANVLT
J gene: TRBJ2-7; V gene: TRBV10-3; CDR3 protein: AIGGGSTYEQY
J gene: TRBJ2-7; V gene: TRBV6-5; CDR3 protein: ASAHPGTAMYEQY
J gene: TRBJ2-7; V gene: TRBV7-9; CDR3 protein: ASSSTVLNEQY
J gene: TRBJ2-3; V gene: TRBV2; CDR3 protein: AMSAGRTDTQY
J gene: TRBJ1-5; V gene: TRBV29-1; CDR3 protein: SVRVQGSLGNQPQH
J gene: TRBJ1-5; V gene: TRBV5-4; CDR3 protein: ASSLMGDNQPQH
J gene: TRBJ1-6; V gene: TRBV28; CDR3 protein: ASRIFSGSDLH
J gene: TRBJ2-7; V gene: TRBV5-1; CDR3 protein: ASSSSDSYEQY
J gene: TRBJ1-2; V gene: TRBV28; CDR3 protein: ASSLLTANYGYT
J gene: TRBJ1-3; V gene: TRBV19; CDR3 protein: ASSIGNLGTTGNTIY
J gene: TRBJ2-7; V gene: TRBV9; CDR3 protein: ASSVAPSFVEQQY
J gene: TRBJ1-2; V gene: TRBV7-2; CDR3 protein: ASSSGFNYGYT
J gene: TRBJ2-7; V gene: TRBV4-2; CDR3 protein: ASSQVDSGDYEQY
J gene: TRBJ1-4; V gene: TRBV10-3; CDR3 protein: AISDRAATNEKLF
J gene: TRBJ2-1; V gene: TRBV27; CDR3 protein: ASSLVAGGYNEQF
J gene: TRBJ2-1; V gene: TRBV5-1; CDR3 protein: ASSWTSGSARGEQF
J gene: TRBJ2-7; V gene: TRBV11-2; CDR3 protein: ASSYRTGSGYEQY
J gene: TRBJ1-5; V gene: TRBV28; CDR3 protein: ASSPGTGHGSNQPQH
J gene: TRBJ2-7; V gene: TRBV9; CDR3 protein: ASSPRRGSAYEQY
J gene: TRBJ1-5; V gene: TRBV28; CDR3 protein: ASSSVQGNQPQH
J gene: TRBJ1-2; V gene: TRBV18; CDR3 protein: ASSETTGNYGYT
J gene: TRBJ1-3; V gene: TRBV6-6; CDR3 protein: ASSQSGGTGNTIY
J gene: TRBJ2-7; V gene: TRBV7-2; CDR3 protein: ASSLESGLTYEQY
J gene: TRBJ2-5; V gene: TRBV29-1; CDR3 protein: SVAGETQY
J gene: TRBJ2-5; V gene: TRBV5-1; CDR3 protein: ASSSNQETQY
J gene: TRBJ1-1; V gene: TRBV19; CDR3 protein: ASSMGANTEAF
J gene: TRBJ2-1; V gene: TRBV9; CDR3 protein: ASSVGLAGAYNEQF
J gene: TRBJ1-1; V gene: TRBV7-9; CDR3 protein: ASSSQTGNTEAF
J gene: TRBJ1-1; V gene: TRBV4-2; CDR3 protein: ASRFTGGGTEAF
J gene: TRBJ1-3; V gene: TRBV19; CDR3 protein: ASSADRSSGNTIY
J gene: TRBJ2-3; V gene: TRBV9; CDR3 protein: ASSVDSASTDTQY
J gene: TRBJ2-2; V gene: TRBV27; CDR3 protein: ASRGRQGPGELF
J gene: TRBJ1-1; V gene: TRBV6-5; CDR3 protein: ASSYSHPGGTEAF
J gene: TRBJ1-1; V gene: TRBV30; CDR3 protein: ACFEAF
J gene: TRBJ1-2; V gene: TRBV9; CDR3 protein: ASSVTTSGTGANGYT
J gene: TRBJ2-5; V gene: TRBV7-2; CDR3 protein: ASSLARGRGETQY
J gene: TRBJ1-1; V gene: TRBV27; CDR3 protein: ASSLRRGLGTEAF
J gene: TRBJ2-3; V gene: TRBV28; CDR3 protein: ASSYLGGARTSTDTQY
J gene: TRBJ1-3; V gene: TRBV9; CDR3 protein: ASSVLPGEGNTIY
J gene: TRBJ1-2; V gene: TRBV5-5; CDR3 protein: ASSSKRQASNYGYT
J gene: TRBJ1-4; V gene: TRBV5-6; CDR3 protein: ASSLTPGGGLEKLF
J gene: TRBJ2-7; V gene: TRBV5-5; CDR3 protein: ASSSIMKDRSLYEQY